Only a few counts were recorded for the clone carrying this T cell receptor (beta chain). As yet, its antigen is unknown. These data come from a study of post-analysis software for immune sequencing data. Built from TCR beta cDNA, the libraries had unique molecular identifiers in them. TCRdb reanalysed the PCR reads using MiXCR and keeps one entry per CDR3 protein. Of hundreds of thousands of distinct CDR3 sequences in the sample, 44% were seen once. Study-wide findings and caveats: Comparison of patients with controls showed a handful of TRBV segments more frequent in patients, TRBV5-6, TRBV5-1 and TRBV20-1 among them.

The CDR3 totals 17 residues. The ends were cut back, 2 bases at V and 2 bases at J, with 19 bases in the middle. This receptor was taken from a girl between 5 and 17 years old with multiple sclerosis. The sample consisted of blood. This rearrangement joins TRBV12-3 or TRBV12-4 to TRBJ2-7; tentatively, D is TRBD2 (6 bases). The CDR3 here is CASSLSSGGASPYEQYF. CDR3 DNA: TGTGCCAGCAGTTTATCTTCCGGCGGGGCCAGCCCCTACGAGCAGTACTTC.